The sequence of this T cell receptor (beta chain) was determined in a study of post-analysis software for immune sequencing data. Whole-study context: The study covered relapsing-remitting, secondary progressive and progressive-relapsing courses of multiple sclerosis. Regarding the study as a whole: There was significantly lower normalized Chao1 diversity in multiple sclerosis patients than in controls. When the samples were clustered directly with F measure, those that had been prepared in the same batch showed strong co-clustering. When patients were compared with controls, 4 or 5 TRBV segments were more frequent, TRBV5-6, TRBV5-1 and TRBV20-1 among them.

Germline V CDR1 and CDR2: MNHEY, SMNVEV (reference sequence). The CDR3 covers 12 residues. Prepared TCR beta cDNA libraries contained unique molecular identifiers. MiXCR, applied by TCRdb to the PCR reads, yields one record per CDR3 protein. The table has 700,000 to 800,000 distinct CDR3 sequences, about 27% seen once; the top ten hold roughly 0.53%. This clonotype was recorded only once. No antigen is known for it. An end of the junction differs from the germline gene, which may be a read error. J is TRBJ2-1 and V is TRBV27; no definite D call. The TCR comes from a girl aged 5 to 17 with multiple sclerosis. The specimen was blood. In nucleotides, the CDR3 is TGTGCCAGCAGGTTATCTGCCAATGAGCAGTTCTTC. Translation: CASRLSANEQFF.